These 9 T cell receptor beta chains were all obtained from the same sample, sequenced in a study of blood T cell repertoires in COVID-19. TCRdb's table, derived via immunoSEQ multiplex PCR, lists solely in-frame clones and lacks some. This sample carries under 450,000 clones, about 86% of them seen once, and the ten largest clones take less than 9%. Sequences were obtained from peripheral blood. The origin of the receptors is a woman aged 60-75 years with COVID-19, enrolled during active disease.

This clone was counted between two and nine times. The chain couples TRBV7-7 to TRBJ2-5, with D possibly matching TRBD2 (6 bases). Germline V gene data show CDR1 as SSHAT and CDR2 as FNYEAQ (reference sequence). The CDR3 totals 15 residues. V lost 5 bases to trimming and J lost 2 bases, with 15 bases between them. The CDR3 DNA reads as TGTGCCAGCAGCCCCCTTTCCGGGACTCAAGAGACCCAGTACTTC. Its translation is CASSPLSGTQETQYF. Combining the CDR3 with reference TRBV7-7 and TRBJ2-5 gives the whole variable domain GAGVSQSPRYKVTKRGQDVTLRCDPISSHATLYWYQQALGQGPEFLTYFNYEAQPDKSGLPSDRFSAERPEGSISTLTIQRTEQRDSAMYRCASSPLSGTQETQYFGPGTRLLVL.

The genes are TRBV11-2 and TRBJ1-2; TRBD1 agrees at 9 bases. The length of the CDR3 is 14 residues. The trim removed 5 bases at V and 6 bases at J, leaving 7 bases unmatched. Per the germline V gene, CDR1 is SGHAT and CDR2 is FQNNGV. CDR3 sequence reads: CASSPRDREDGYTF. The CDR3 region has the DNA TGTGCCAGCAGCCCAAGGGACAGGGAAGATGGCTACACCTTC.

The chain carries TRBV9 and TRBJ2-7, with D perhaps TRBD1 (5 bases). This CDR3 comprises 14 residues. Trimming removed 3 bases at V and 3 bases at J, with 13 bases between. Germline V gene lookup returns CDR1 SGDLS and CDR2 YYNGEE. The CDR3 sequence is CASSEGSGSYEQYF. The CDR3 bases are TGTGCCAGCAGCGAGGGGTCAGGAAGCTACGAGCAGTACTTC.

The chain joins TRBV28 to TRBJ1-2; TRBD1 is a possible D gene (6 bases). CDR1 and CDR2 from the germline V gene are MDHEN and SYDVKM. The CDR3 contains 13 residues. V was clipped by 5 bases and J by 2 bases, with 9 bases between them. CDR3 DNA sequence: TGTGCCAGCAGTGAGGGGACAAACTATGGCTACACCTTC. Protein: CASSEGTNYGYTF.

CDR3 residues: CASSLGTGYGYGYTF. CDR3 sequence (DNA): TGTGCCAGCAGCTTAGGGACAGGGTACGGCTATGGCTACACCTTC. V usage is TRBV7-9 and J usage is TRBJ1-2, with 8 bases aligning to TRBD1. Per the germline V gene, CDR1 is SEHNR and CDR2 is FQNEAQ (reference sequence). The CDR3 is 15 amino acids. With V trimmed by 1 base and J by 4 bases, 5 bases remained unmatched. The full variable domain, in which reference TRBV7-9 and TRBJ1-2 provide the parts outside the CDR3, is DTGVSQNPRHKITKRGQNVTFRCDPISEHNRLYWYRQTLGQGPEFLTYFQNEAQLEKSRLLSDRFSAERPKGSFSTLEIQRTEQGDSAMYLCASSLGTGYGYGYTFGSGTRLTVV.

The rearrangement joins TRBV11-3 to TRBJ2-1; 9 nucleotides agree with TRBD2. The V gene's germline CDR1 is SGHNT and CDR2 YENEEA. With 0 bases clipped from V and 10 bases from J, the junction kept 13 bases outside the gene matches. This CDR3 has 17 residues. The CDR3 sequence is CASSLDVSGGPSLEQFF. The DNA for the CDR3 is TGTGCCAGCAGCTTAGATGTAAGCGGGGGGCCTTCACTAGAGCAGTTCTTC.

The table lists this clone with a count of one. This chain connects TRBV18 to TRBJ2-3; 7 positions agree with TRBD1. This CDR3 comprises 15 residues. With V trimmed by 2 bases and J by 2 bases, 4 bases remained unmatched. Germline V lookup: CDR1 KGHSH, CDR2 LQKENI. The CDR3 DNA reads TGTGCCAGCTCACCATTAGGGGGCAACACAGATACGCAGTATTTT. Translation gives CASSPLGGNTDTQYF.

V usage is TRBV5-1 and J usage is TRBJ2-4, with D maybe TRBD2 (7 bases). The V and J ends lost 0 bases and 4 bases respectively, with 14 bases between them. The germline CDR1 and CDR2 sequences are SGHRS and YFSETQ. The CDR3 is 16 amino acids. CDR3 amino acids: CASSLDAGRGKNIQYF. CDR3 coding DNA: TGCGCCAGCAGCTTGGACGCGGGGAGGGGGAAAAACATTCAGTACTTC.

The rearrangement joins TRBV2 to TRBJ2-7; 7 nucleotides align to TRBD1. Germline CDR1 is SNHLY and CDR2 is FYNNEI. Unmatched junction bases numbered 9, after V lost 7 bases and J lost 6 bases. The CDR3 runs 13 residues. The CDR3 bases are TGTGCCAGCAACTACGAACAGGGGTCCGAGCAGTACTTC. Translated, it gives CASNYEQGSEQYF.